The 22 T cell receptor beta chains below were found in one sample sequenced in a study of graft-versus-host responses after intestinal transplantation. Method: immunoSEQ multiplex PCR; TCRdb's copy keeps in-frame clones and lacks some. The data hold 15,000 to 20,000 clones, with around 82% observed a single time. Processed graft tissue released its intraepithelial and lamina propria lymphocytes. The starting material was ileum tissue, obtained 17 days after transplant. These receptors were obtained from a human patient who received an intestinal transplant, so some T cells may come from the graft donor.

The chain combines TRBV5-1 with TRBJ2-3; possibly TRBD1 or TRBD2 for D (5 bases each). CDR1 and CDR2 from the germline V gene are SGHRS and YFSETQ. CDR3 length: 15 amino acids. V lost 0 bases and J lost 5, with 13 bases in between. For the CDR3, the DNA is TGCGCCAGCAGCTTGGCGGTGTGGGGGATAGATACGCAGTATTTT. This sequence encodes CASSLAVWGIDTQYF.

The chain is built from TRBV30 and TRBJ2-6; unclear D gene. The CDR3 extends over 14 amino acids. Germline CDR1 and CDR2: GTSNPN and SVGIG (reference sequence). Trimming removed 3 bases at V and 0 bases at J, with 6 bases between. CDR3 sequence: CAWRGSSGANVLTF. DNA of the CDR3: TGTGCCTGGAGGGGCAGCTCTGGGGCCAACGTCCTGACTTTC.

This clone was detected a few times. Only one base separates this from a far larger clonotype, so it likely reflects a read error. The chain recombines TRBV5-1 with TRBJ2-7; TRBD2 might be the D (6 bases). Trimming removed 0 bases from V and 0 bases from J, with 16 bases in between. Germline CDR1 is SGHRS and CDR2 is YFSETQ. The CDR3 spans 17 residues. CDR3 in DNA: TGCGCCAGCAGCTTGGAGTTTGCGGGGACGAGCTCCTACGAGCAGTACTTC. Protein: CASSLEFAGTSSYEQYF.

This chain connects TRBV28 to TRBJ2-5; 7 positions match TRBD2. V trimming: 3 bases; J trimming: 5 bases; junction bases outside the gene matches: 9. The V gene's germline CDR1 is MDHEN and CDR2 SYDVKM. The CDR3 loop spans 15 amino acids. In nucleotides, the CDR3 is TGTGCCAGCAGTTTTCTCAGGGACTATACGGAGACCCAGTACTTC. It encodes CASSFLRDYTETQYF.

This rearrangement joins TRBV28 to TRBJ2-4; D remains unclear. Germline loops: CDR1 MDHEN, CDR2 SYDVKM. V dropped 6 bases and J dropped 1 base, with 16 bases sitting between them. The CDR3 loop spans 16 amino acids. The CDR3 bases are TGTGCCAGCAGCCAGTTAAGAGATTTCGCCAAAAACATTCAGTACTTC. Translating gives CASSQLRDFAKNIQYF. The variable domain in full, with the rest retrieved from reference TRBV28 and TRBJ2-4, is DVKVTQSSRYLVKRTGEKVFLECVQDMDHENMFWYRQDPGLGLRLIYFSYDVKMKEKGDIPEGYSVSREKKERFSLILESASTNQTSMYLCASSQLRDFAKNIQYFGAGTRLSVL.

The chain joins TRBV6-1 to TRBJ2-2, with D hard to call. The germline V and J ends were trimmed by 8 bases and 3 bases, with 7 bases remaining between them. This CDR3 spans 12 amino acids. CDR1 and CDR2 from the germline V gene are MNHNS and SASEGT. CDR3 loop: CASGEYTGELFF. CDR3 DNA: TGTGCCAGCGGGGAATACACCGGGGAGCTGTTTTTT.

The rearrangement uses TRBV4-3 and TRBJ2-2; D remains unclear. V lost 4 bases to trimming and J lost 5 bases, with 11 bases between them. The CDR3 runs 14 residues. Germline V gene lookup returns CDR1 LGHNA and CDR2 YSLEER. As DNA, the CDR3 is TGCGCCAGCAGCCCCTTGGAACTGACCGGGGAGCTGTTTTTT. Protein: CASSPLELTGELFF.

By proportion, this clone is medium-sized (0.01 to 0.1%). The J gene is TRBJ1-2, the V gene TRBV6-6; TRBD1 matches 8 bases. The junction had 7 bases not matched to a gene; V was cut back by 6 bases and J by 7 bases. The CDR3 has 13 amino acids. In germline, CDR1 is MNHNY, CDR2 SVGAGI (reference sequence). The CDR3, as DNA: TGTGCCAGCAGCGAGGACAGGGCGGGTGGCTACACCTTC. Its translation: CASSEDRAGGYTF.

The chain recombines TRBV27 with TRBJ2-3, with D unclear. Trimming removed 7 bases from V and 10 bases from J, with 15 bases in between. From germline, CDR1 is MNHEY and CDR2 SMNVEV (reference sequence). The CDR3 is 12 residues long. In DNA, the CDR3 is TGTGCCAGCACCACCGGCCTAGTCGCGCAGTATTTT. This codes for CASTTGLVAQYF.

As regards this clone: Because the CDR3 is missing its conserved closing phenylalanine or tryptophan, this is likely a read error. V and J are TRBV5-1 and TRBJ2-3; D is unresolved. Germline CDR1 is SGHRS and CDR2 is YFSETQ. The CDR3 sequence is 9 residues long. Trimming stripped 5 bases from V and 6 bases from J, with 1 base between. CDR3 loop: CASRDTQYL. Written as DNA, the CDR3 is TGCGCCAGCAGGGATACGCAGTATCTT.

With regard to this clone: Because it lacks the conserved phenylalanine or tryptophan at the end, this CDR3 is likely a read error. V gene TRBV11-2 combines with J gene TRBJ2-7; D remains ambiguous. Germline V CDR1 and CDR2: SGHAT, FQNNGV. V was pared by 5 bases and J by 9 bases, with 14 bases between. The CDR3 has 12 amino acids. The CDR3 is CASSHIGSGQYL. The CDR3 nucleotides read TGTGCCAGCAGCCACATTGGATCCGGGCAGTACCTC.

In its sample, this clone was seen once. This rearrangement joins TRBV30 to TRBJ1-1; D unresolved. The ends were cut back, 1 base at V and 1 base at J, with 19 bases in the middle. The CDR3 is 17 amino acids. From germline, CDR1 is GTSNPN and CDR2 SVGIG (reference sequence). The CDR3, as DNA: TGTGCCTGGAGTGACCCGTGGAGGATTTGGGCGAACACTGAAGCTTTCTTT. Its protein is CAWSDPWRIWANTEAFF.

The V and J genes are TRBV5-1 and TRBJ2-7, with TRBD2 matching over 9 bases. The junction had 9 bases not matched to a gene; V was cut back by 2 bases and J by 3 bases. The germline CDR1 and CDR2 sequences are SGHRS and YFSETQ. CDR3 size: 16 residues. For the CDR3, the DNA is TGCGCCAGCAGCTTAGGAGGGCTAGCGGGGTTCTACGAGCAGTACTTC. The encoded protein is CASSLGGLAGFYEQYF.

The rearrangement joins TRBV7-9 to TRBJ1-2; D possibly corresponds to TRBD1 (6 bases). Germline loops: CDR1 SEHNR, CDR2 FQNEAQ (reference sequence). Trimming pared 1 base from V and 7 bases from J, leaving 13 bases between. This CDR3 is built from 14 residues. In DNA form, the CDR3 reads TGTGCCAGCAGCTTAGTGGGGGGCGCGGTTGGCTACACCTTC. Translation gives CASSLVGGAVGYTF.

This rearrangement joins TRBV28 to TRBJ2-2; 10 nucleotides match TRBD2. Germline trimming cut 3 bases from V and 5 bases from J; bases unmatched to any gene: 15. The CDR3 has 19 residues. Looked up from germline, CDR1 is MDHEN and CDR2 is SYDVKM. CDR3 in amino acids: CASSFPREASGRRTGELFF. The CDR3 DNA sequence: TGTGCCAGCAGTTTCCCCCGGGAGGCTAGCGGGAGAAGGACCGGGGAGCTGTTTTTT.

This chain uses TRBV7-2 with TRBJ2-7, with a weak D call TRBD2 (6 bases). V lost 1 base, J lost 12 bases, and 16 bases lay in between. Germline lookup yields CDR1 SGHTA and CDR2 FQGNSA. This CDR3 spans 13 amino acids. The CDR3 loop is CASSLDGSPPPYF. The CDR3 region has the DNA TGTGCCAGCAGCTTAGACGGGAGCCCCCCCCCGTACTTC.

This clone was seen more than once but under ten times. The genes are TRBV2 and TRBJ1-1; D gene unclear. Trimming left V 2 bases short and J 5 bases short, with 12 bases between. CDR3 length: 14 residues. The germline V gene encodes CDR1 SNHLY and CDR2 FYNNEI. CDR3 sequence: CASSEWVTGTEAFF. In DNA form, the CDR3 reads TGTGCCAGCAGTGAATGGGTCACGGGGACTGAAGCTTTCTTT.

The rearrangement joins TRBV6-6 to TRBJ1-2; tentative D call: TRBD1 (5 bases). The CDR3 is made up of 15 amino acids. Germline CDR1 reads MNHNY; CDR2 reads SVGAGI (reference sequence). V was pared by 2 bases and J by 7 bases, with 17 bases between. CDR3: CASSYRGVPQGGYTF. In nucleotides, the CDR3 is TGTGCCAGCAGTTACCGAGGGGTCCCTCAGGGTGGCTACACCTTC.

The chain combines TRBV28 with TRBJ2-3; 14 nucleotides align to TRBD2. CDR3 length: 14 amino acids. CDR1 and CDR2 (germline): MDHEN, SYDVKM. J was trimmed by 3 bases and V by 8 bases; bases with no gene match: 1. The CDR3 sequence is CASGLAGGTDTQYF. The CDR3 DNA is TGTGCCAGCGGACTAGCGGGAGGTACAGATACGCAGTATTTT.

This clone was recorded once. At the DNA level, this CDR3 is encoded by other sequences in the same sample as well. The chain carries TRBV27 and TRBJ2-1; D is unresolved. There are 13 residues in the CDR3. The V gene lost 0 bases and the J gene lost 4 bases, with 4 bases spanning the gap. Per the germline V gene, CDR1 is MNHEY and CDR2 is SMNVEV (reference sequence). The chain's CDR3 is CASSLSRYNEQFF. The CDR3 DNA reads TGTGCCAGCAGTTTATCGCGGTACAATGAGCAGTTCTTC.

The rearrangement joins TRBV2 to TRBJ2-1, with TRBD2 matching over 8 bases. The CDR3 length is 17 residues. CDR1 and CDR2 from the germline V gene are SNHLY and FYNNEI. Unmatched junction bases numbered 17, after V lost 9 bases and J lost 4 bases. In DNA form, the CDR3 reads TGTGCCAGTGCGACCAGCGGGGGTATCGGGCTGTACAATGAGCAGTTCTTC. Translated: CASATSGGIGLYNEQFF.

V and J are TRBV4-3 and TRBJ2-7; possibly TRBD2 for D (5 bases). The CDR3 totals 15 residues. Germline values: CDR1 LGHNA, CDR2 YSLEER. Trimming left V 0 bases short and J 3 bases short, with 12 bases between. The CDR3 DNA sequence: TGCGCCAGCAGCCAAGATTGGGCCAGCGGCTACGAGCAGTACTTC. Translating gives CASSQDWASGYEQYF.